This entry lists 23 T cell receptor beta chains sequenced from one sample in a study of cytomegalovirus exposure and HLA in healthy donors. PCR was performed using 60 Vbeta and 13 Jbeta primers. Profiling relied on immunoSEQ multiplex PCR, and the TCRdb table lists in-frame clones only, not all of them. There are about 210,000 clones in the sample; 70% to 90% occur only once, and around 0.22% lies in the top ten. The material sequenced was PBMCs. These receptors originate from a girl aged 2 to 9 in good health and CMV-seronegative.

Written as DNA, the CDR3 is TGTGCCACCTCACCTGACTGGGGCCAGATGAACACTGAAGCTTTCTTT. Its protein product is CATSPDWGQMNTEAFF. The chain couples TRBV10-3 to TRBJ1-1; tentative D call: TRBD1 (5 bases). CDR3 length: 16 residues. CDR1 and CDR2 (germline): ENHRY, SYGVKD. The V end lost 10 bases, the J end lost 0 bases, and 21 bases lay between the germline ends.

This chain links TRBV15 with TRBJ2-7; 7 positions match TRBD1. CDR1 and CDR2 (germline): LNHNV, YYDKDF (reference sequence). Unmatched junction bases numbered 1, after V lost 3 bases and J lost 5 bases. This CDR3 is 12 amino acids long. The CDR3 loop is CATSSDRDEQYF. Written as DNA, the CDR3 is TGTGCCACCAGCAGCGACAGGGACGAGCAGTACTTC.

The rearrangement joins TRBV27 to TRBJ1-4; 7 bases fit TRBD1. The junction had 7 bases not matched to a gene; V was cut back by 6 bases and J by 3 bases. Germline CDR1 is MNHEY and CDR2 is SMNVEV (reference sequence). This CDR3 is 15 amino acids long. The CDR3 loop reads CASRSRQGPNEKLFF. The CDR3 DNA sequence: TGTGCCAGCAGATCCCGACAGGGCCCTAATGAAAAACTGTTTTTT.

The V and J genes are TRBV19 and TRBJ1-2; 9 nucleotides match TRBD1. The CDR3 spans 14 residues. J was trimmed by 13 bases and V by 3 bases; bases with no gene match: 12. CDR1 is LNHDA and CDR2 is SQIVND in the germline V gene (reference sequence). CDR3 amino acids: CASSMRGTGTISTF. The CDR3 nucleotides read TGTGCCAGTAGTATGCGCGGGACAGGGACCATCTCCACCTTC.

CDR3 protein: CAWSVSPVEFF. Written as DNA, the CDR3 is TGTGCCTGGAGTGTAAGCCCCGTAGAGTTCTTC. The rearrangement uses TRBV30 and TRBJ2-1, with D uncertain. The length of the CDR3 is 11 residues. V was trimmed by 0 bases and J by 14 bases, leaving 11 bases between them. CDR1 is GTSNPN, CDR2 SVGIG, per germline (reference sequence).

This clone has a single count. The chain uses TRBV4-2 and TRBJ2-5; 7 nucleotides align to TRBD2. The CDR3 contains 16 residues. Trimming cost V 4 bases and J 0 bases; bases outside gene matches: 8. From germline, CDR1 is LGHNA and CDR2 YNFKEQ. Written as DNA, the CDR3 is TGTGCCAGCAGCCTCCGAAGGGAGGGGTACCAAGAGACCCAGTACTTC. Translation gives CASSLRREGYQETQYF.

This rearrangement joins TRBV11-2 to TRBJ1-4; 8 bases are shared with TRBD1. V was pared by 1 base and J by 8 bases, with 3 bases of the junction left unmatched. This CDR3 has 14 amino acids. Germline CDR1 SGHAT, CDR2 FQNNGV. CDR3 amino acids: CASSLARGREKLFF. The DNA of the CDR3 is TGTGCCAGCAGCTTAGCCAGGGGGCGCGAAAAACTGTTTTTT.

This sequence joins TRBV6-5 and TRBJ2-2, with 8 bases matching TRBD1. CDR1 is MNHEY and CDR2 is SVGAGI in the germline V gene. This CDR3 is 15 amino acids long. V lost 6 bases to trimming and J lost 4 bases; unmatched junction nucleotides: 7. CDR3 coding DNA: TGTGCCAGCAGCCTCTGGACAGGGCGCACCGGGGAGCTGTTTTTT. Residues: CASSLWTGRTGELFF.

V usage is TRBV30 and J usage is TRBJ1-4, with TRBD1 identical over 7 bases. J was trimmed by 5 bases and V by 7 bases; bases with no gene match: 13. The germline CDR1 and CDR2 sequences are GTSNPN and SVGIG (reference sequence). There are 15 residues in the CDR3. The CDR3 here is CASSGQTGSNEKLFF. For the CDR3, the DNA is TGTGCCTCGTCCGGCCAGACAGGGTCAAATGAAAAACTGTTTTTT.

This rearrangement joins TRBV27 to TRBJ1-5, with D unresolved. The length of the CDR3 is 13 residues. V was cut by 6 bases and J by 6 bases, with 12 bases left in between. The germline V gene has CDR1 MNHEY and CDR2 SMNVEV (reference sequence). The CDR3 loop reads CASSRQEGQPQHF. Written as DNA, the CDR3 is TGTGCCAGCAGCCGTCAGGAGGGTCAGCCCCAGCATTTT.

This chain links TRBV2 with TRBJ1-2; unclear D gene. Trimming shortened V by 4 bases and J by 7 bases, and 16 bases separated the two germline ends. This CDR3 is built from 14 residues. Looked up from germline, CDR1 is SNHLY and CDR2 is FYNNEI. The CDR3 region is CASSGDLVVSGYTF. CDR3 in DNA: TGTGCCAGCAGTGGCGACCTAGTAGTATCTGGCTACACCTTC.

This chain joins TRBV9 and TRBJ2-3; TRBD2 matches 8 bases. The CDR3 totals 17 residues. From germline, CDR1 is SGDLS and CDR2 YYNGEE. The J segment lost 0 bases and the V segment lost 0 bases, leaving 6 bases of the junction unmatched. The CDR3 DNA follows: TGTGCCAGCAGCGTAGCGGGAGGGACTTCTAGCACAGATACGCAGTATTTT. As protein: CASSVAGGTSSTDTQYF.

This chain links TRBV27 with TRBJ2-1, with 12 bases matching TRBD2. This CDR3 is built from 15 residues. Germline assignment: CDR1 MNHEY and CDR2 SMNVEV (reference sequence). J gave up 6 bases and V 6 bases, and 6 bases lay outside the gene matches. The CDR3 loop reads CASRRLAGVSNEQFF. As DNA, the CDR3 is TGTGCCAGCAGGCGACTAGCGGGGGTAAGCAATGAGCAGTTCTTC.

The V and J genes are TRBV7-9 and TRBJ1-2; D unresolved. Germline V gene data show CDR1 as SEHNR and CDR2 as FQNEAQ (reference sequence). This CDR3 is 13 amino acids long. V lost 5 bases and J 0 bases, leaving 7 bases between the germline ends. As DNA, the CDR3 is TGTGCCAGCAGCACCGACACTAACTATGGCTACACCTTC. Protein sequence: CASSTDTNYGYTF.

The chain joins TRBV5-1 to TRBJ2-1, with D possibly TRBD1 on 5 matching bases. Per germline, CDR1 SGHRS and CDR2 YFSETQ. The V gene lost 4 bases and the J gene lost 0 bases, with 11 bases spanning the gap. The length of the CDR3 is 15 residues. The DNA for the CDR3 is TGCGCCAGCAGCCGAGAAGGGGTCTCCTACAATGAGCAGTTCTTC. The encoded protein is CASSREGVSYNEQFF.

This chain connects TRBV5-1 to TRBJ1-4; 7 nucleotides match TRBD1. Germline assignment: CDR1 SGHRS and CDR2 YFSETQ. V shed 4 bases, J shed 4 bases, and the junction held 10 bases outside the gene matches. The CDR3 loop spans 16 amino acids. The CDR3 DNA sequence: TGCGCCAGCAGCCCCAGGGACAGCCTAAGTAATGAAAAACTGTTTTTT. This sequence encodes CASSPRDSLSNEKLFF.

V is TRBV25-1 and J is TRBJ2-2; unclear D gene. Trimming removed 2 bases at V and 2 bases at J, with 9 bases between. The CDR3 consists of 15 residues. Germline CDR1 reads MGHDK; CDR2 reads SYGVNS. The CDR3 DNA follows: TGTGCCAGCAGTGAAAGTAACTTTAACACCGGGGAGCTGTTTTTT. This sequence encodes CASSESNFNTGELFF.

V and J are TRBV10-3 and TRBJ1-1; D not certain. The CDR3 totals 11 residues. CDR1 is ENHRY, CDR2 SYGVKD, per germline. V shed 4 bases and J shed 6 bases, with 6 bases lying between them. CDR3 sequence (DNA): TGTGCCATCAGTGCCGGGGCTGAAGCTTTCTTT. Its translation is CAISAGAEAFF.

The V call is TRBV11-2, the J call TRBJ1-1; D is undetermined. V was cut by 0 bases and J by 5 bases, with 4 bases left in between. CDR3 length equals 12 residues. Germline CDR1 and CDR2: SGHAT and FQNNGV. CDR3 DNA sequence: TGTGCCAGCAGCTTAGATCGGACTGAAGCTTTCTTT. It encodes CASSLDRTEAFF.

This rearrangement joins TRBV4-2 to TRBJ1-2, with TRBD1 matching over 9 bases. Trimming at V came to 4 bases and at J to 2 bases, leaving 8 bases not matched to a gene. CDR1 LGHNA and CDR2 YNFKEQ come from the germline V gene. The CDR3 length is 16 residues. The CDR3 nucleotides are TGTGCCAGCAGCCTAGACAACAGGGGGCTGAACTATGGCTACACCTTC. Translated: CASSLDNRGLNYGYTF.

CDR3 sequence (DNA): TGTGCCAGCTCACCACCGTTGGTGGCCAGTTTGAACACTGAAGCTTTCTTT. Encoded protein: CASSPPLVASLNTEAFF. This chain links TRBV18 with TRBJ1-1; the D is unclear. V shed 0 bases and J shed 0 bases, with 14 bases lying between them. This CDR3 spans 17 amino acids. Germline V gives CDR1 KGHSH, CDR2 LQKENI.

The sample holds a few counts of this clone. The rearrangement joins TRBV6-1 to TRBJ1-1; 7 nucleotides align to TRBD1. The V gene end was trimmed by 8 bases and the J gene end by 5 bases; junction bases not matched to a gene: 14. The germline gives CDR1 MNHNS, CDR2 SASEGT. The CDR3 runs to 15 residues. CDR3 sequence: CASETQNRGRTEAFF. CDR3 bases: TGTGCCAGCGAGACCCAAAACAGGGGAAGAACTGAAGCTTTCTTT.

This clone was counted only a few times. This chain's CDR3 is CASRKNRGLGEAFF. The CDR3 nucleotides are TGCGCCAGCAGAAAAAACAGGGGGCTGGGTGAAGCTTTCTTT. This chain uses TRBV4-1 with TRBJ1-1, with 9 bases fitting TRBD1. V dropped 6 bases and J dropped 7; count of bases not matched to a gene: 9. CDR1 is MGHRA and CDR2 is YSYEKL in the germline V gene. This CDR3 contains 14 residues.